This T cell receptor beta chain derives from a study of regulatory T cells in long-lasting Graves disease. Combining iRepertoire HTBI primers with Arm-PCR of CDR3 regions, the authors built TCR beta libraries. TCRdb re-analysed the multiplex PCR reads in MiXCR, keeping a single row per CDR3 protein. This table has more than 300,000 distinct CDR3 sequences, around 16% appearing once. This clonotype was found many times. Time point given: newly diagnosed GD, antithyroid drugs for less than 3 months. Generation of the TCR library employed RNA extracted from PBMCs. V lost 0 bases and J 5 bases, leaving 13 bases between the germline ends. CDR3 length: 14 residues. The germline V gene encodes CDR1 DFQATT and CDR2 SNEGSKA (reference sequence).

The chain is built from TRBV20-1 and TRBJ1-1; D gene unclear. Sequenced here: peripheral blood mononuclear cells (PBMCs), sampled at new diagnosis, from a patient treated with antithyroid drugs. This receptor was obtained from a female donor with Graves disease. CDR3 protein: CSARDEYVGTEAFF. CDR3 bases: TGCAGTGCTAGAGATGAATACGTTGGGACTGAAGCTTTCTTT.